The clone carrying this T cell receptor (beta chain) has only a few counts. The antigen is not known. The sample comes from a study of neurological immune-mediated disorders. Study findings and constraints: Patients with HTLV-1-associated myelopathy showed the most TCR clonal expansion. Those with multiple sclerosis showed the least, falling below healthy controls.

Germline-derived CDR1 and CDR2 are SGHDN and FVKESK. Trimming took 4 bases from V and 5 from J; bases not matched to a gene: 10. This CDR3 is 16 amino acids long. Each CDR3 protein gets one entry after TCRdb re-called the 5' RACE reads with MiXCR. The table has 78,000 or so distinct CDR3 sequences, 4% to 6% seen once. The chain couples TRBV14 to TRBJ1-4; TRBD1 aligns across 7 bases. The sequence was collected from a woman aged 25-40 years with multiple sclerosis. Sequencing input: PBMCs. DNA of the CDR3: TGTGCCAGCAGCCGAGACTACAGGGGACCGAATGAAAAACTGTTTTTT. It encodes CASSRDYRGPNEKLFF.